These 13 T cell receptor beta chains were all obtained from the same sample, sequenced in a study of blood T cells in healthy people across ages. Primed by a sample-barcoded 5' primer and a J-beta primer mix, a second PCR proceeded for 7 to 11 cycles. One entry per CDR3 protein results from TCRdb running MiXCR on the 5' RACE reads. In the table there are 1,500,000 or so distinct CDR3 sequences, approximately 43% of which are singletons. Sequencing was performed on blood. The receptor source for this set is a woman aged 18 to 35 in good health.

This clonotype was recorded many times. The chain employs TRBV6-2 or TRBV6-3 and TRBJ1-1, with D tentatively TRBD1 (5 bases). The CDR3 extends over 14 amino acids. Trimming shortened V by 6 bases and J by 5 bases, and 16 bases separated the two germline ends. The germline V gene encodes CDR1 MNHEY and CDR2 SVGEGT. The CDR3 region is CASSARQGGTEAFF. The CDR3 nucleotides read TGTGCCAGCAGCGCAAGGCAGGGAGGGACTGAAGCTTTCTTT.

This clonotype has just a few counts. The rearrangement joins TRBV14 to TRBJ2-5; D is uncertain. Germline V gene lookup returns CDR1 SGHDN and CDR2 FVKESK. V lost 2 bases and J lost 11, with 15 bases in between. The CDR3 has 13 amino acids. The CDR3 nucleotides are TGTGCCAGCAGCCAAAGACTCGGCAATGAGCAGTACTTC. It is translated as CASSQRLGNEQYF.

V usage is TRBV6-5 and J usage is TRBJ2-7; 8 bases line up with TRBD1. The V gene end was trimmed by 1 base and the J gene end by 0 bases; junction bases not matched to a gene: 14. Germline lookup yields CDR1 MNHEY and CDR2 SVGAGI. CDR3 length equals 19 residues. The CDR3 bases are TGTGCCAGCAGTTACTGGGGTCCCGGGACAGGTTCCGGCTCCTACGAGCAGTACTTC. Residues: CASSYWGPGTGSGSYEQYF.

The genes are TRBV5-6 and TRBJ2-1; 8 bases line up with TRBD2. Losses at the gene ends were 4 bases for V and 4 bases for J; bases not matched to a gene: 13. Germline CDR1 is SGHDT and CDR2 is YYEEEE. This CDR3 contains 17 residues. The CDR3 region is CASSLLSGGPGYNEQFF. CDR3 DNA: TGTGCCAGCAGCCTCCTAAGCGGGGGACCGGGGTACAATGAGCAGTTCTTC.

J is TRBJ2-7 and V is TRBV3-1; 14 bases map to TRBD2. CDR1 is LGHDT, CDR2 YNNKEL, per germline (reference sequence). J was trimmed by 3 bases and V by 0 bases; bases with no gene match: 4. The CDR3 has 17 residues. The CDR3 loop reads CASSQEGLAGGLYEQYF. In DNA, the CDR3 is TGTGCCAGCAGCCAAGAAGGACTAGCGGGGGGTCTCTACGAGCAGTACTTC.

Here the CDR3 DNA reads TGTGCCAGCGGAACCAGTACATGGAATGAGCAGTTCTTC. Residues: CASGTSTWNEQFF. The chain has TRBV7-6 and TRBJ2-1; D is ambiguous. The CDR3 contains 13 residues. Between the trimmed V and J ends, which lost 8 bases and 7 bases, there was a span of 15 bases. Looked up from germline, CDR1 is SGHVS and CDR2 is FNYEAQ.

This clonotype came up many times. The junction departs from the called germline gene at one end, perhaps through a read error. The rearrangement links TRBV5-1 to TRBJ1-2, with D perhaps TRBD1 (5 bases). This CDR3 contains 14 residues. Germline-derived CDR1 and CDR2 are SGHRS and YFSETQ. In DNA, the CDR3 is TGCGCCAGCAGCTTGGACTACCAGGGTAATGGTTACACCTTC. Protein sequence: CASSLDYQGNGYTF.

The chain has TRBV7-2 and TRBJ2-7; 9 bases match TRBD2. The V gene's germline CDR1 is SGHTA and CDR2 FQGNSA. J gave up 0 bases and V 4 bases, and 4 bases lay outside the gene matches. This CDR3 region has 15 residues. The DNA of the CDR3 is TGTGCCAGCAGCTGTGCGGGAGGGGGCTCCTACGAGCAGTACTTC. Translating it yields CASSCAGGGSYEQYF.

V is TRBV20-1 and J is TRBJ1-2; 7 bases line up with TRBD1. The CDR3 is 14 residues long. Germline V gene lookup returns CDR1 DFQATT and CDR2 SNEGSKA (reference sequence). V gave up 0 bases and J gave up 6 bases; unmatched junction bases: 7. The CDR3, as DNA: TGCAGTGCTAGAGATCTAAGGGGGCTGGATGGCTACACCTTC. Translating gives CSARDLRGLDGYTF.

The chain couples TRBV29-1 to TRBJ2-5; D possibly matches TRBD1 or TRBD2 (5 bases each). Germline-derived CDR1 and CDR2 are SQVTM and ANQGSEA. The CDR3 spans 12 residues. V was trimmed by 7 bases and J by 0 bases, leaving 9 bases between them. The CDR3 spells CSGREYQETQYF. The CDR3, as DNA: TGCAGCGGCAGGGAGTACCAAGAGACCCAGTACTTC.

The chain joins TRBV10-3 to TRBJ2-7; 12 bases match TRBD1. The V gene's germline CDR1 is ENHRY and CDR2 SYGVKD. This CDR3 comprises 13 residues. J lost 6 bases, V lost 8 bases, and 5 bases had no gene match. CDR3 loop: CAIGGQGACEQYF. As DNA, the CDR3 is TGTGCCATCGGGGGACAGGGGGCTTGCGAGCAGTACTTC.

The chain has TRBV2 and TRBJ2-2, with 10 bases that match TRBD2. CDR3 size: 19 residues. Germline V gene lookup returns CDR1 SNHLY and CDR2 FYNNEI. With 5 bases clipped from V and 5 bases from J, the junction kept 17 bases outside the gene matches. CDR3 sequence: CASSPRTSGNPARTGELFF. CDR3 nucleotide sequence: TGTGCCAGCAGTCCCCGGACTAGCGGAAATCCCGCGAGAACCGGGGAGCTGTTTTTT.

The chain joins TRBV11-2 to TRBJ2-1; D is ambiguous. Between the trimmed V and J ends, which lost 5 bases and 2 bases, there was a span of 13 bases. Per the germline V gene, CDR1 is SGHAT and CDR2 is FQNNGV. The CDR3 contains 15 residues. This CDR3 reads CASSPGFGAYNEQFF. The DNA for the CDR3 is TGTGCCAGCAGCCCTGGTTTTGGAGCCTACAATGAGCAGTTCTTC.